The rows below give T cell receptor beta chains drawn from one sample of a study of CD8 T cells in Susac syndrome. TCRdb analysed the immunoSEQ multiplex PCR reads with MiXCR anew, one entry per CDR3 protein. The sample consists of 200,000 to 250,000 distinct CDR3 sequences, 95% of them appearing once. The sample consisted of CD4+ T cells from PBMCs. Receptors originate from a human donor with multiple sclerosis. The CDR3 runs from the conserved cysteine through the conserved F or W. Fields, in order: V gene, CDR3 protein.

TRBV6-5 | CASSYRSGGADTQYF
TRBV6-6 | CASSGLGNNEQFF
TRBV5-4 | CASSPQAGGNTDTQYF
TRBV20-1 | CSARGDAAGEQFF
TRBV29-1 | CSVGWTVQETQYF
TRBV19 | CASSIARFTEQFF
TRBV9 | CASSPRGGSGYEQYF
TRBV24-1 | CATSDGYEQYF
TRBV6-5 | CASRHHPYASYEQYF
TRBV12-3/TRBV12-4 | CASSLRGAENIQYF
TRBV9 | CASSVVATTDTQYF
TRBV20-1 | CSATTIYEQYF
TRBV20-1 | CSASPGLHGDTQYF
TRBV20-1 | CSALQGASSTEAFF
TRBV28 | CASSNLDRAYEQYF
TRBV28 | CASRLRADRWQPQHF
TRBV20-1 | CSARRETTDTQYF
TRBV19 | CASVGSTEAFF
TRBV30 | CACQSGSYNEQFF
TRBV2 | CASRQGSDTQYF
TRBV6-2/TRBV6-3 | CASSYTQETQYF
TRBV2 | CASRGDSYGYTF
TRBV20-1 | CSATADTYEQYF
TRBV9 | CASSGGTDTQYF